The clone carrying this T cell receptor (beta chain) has a handful of counts. CDR1 and CDR2 from the germline V gene are SGHAT and FQNNGV. This CDR3 comprises 15 residues. V lost 3 bases and J 4 bases, leaving 15 bases between the germline ends. The data belong to a study of T cells after yellow fever vaccination. TCRdb re-called the 5' RACE reads through MiXCR, storing one row per CDR3 protein. The sample holds 400,000 or so distinct CDR3 sequences; 11% are singletons and the top ten take around 20%. This sequence joins TRBV11-2 and TRBJ2-5, with a tentative D call TRBD2 (5 bases). The sequencing here drew on PBMCs, taken on the day of the first yellow fever vaccination. The clonotype comes from a man between 18 and 35 years old who received the YFV17D yellow fever vaccine. In DNA, the CDR3 is TGTGCCAGCAGCTTCCAGACCAGAGGGTTAGAGACCCAGTACTTC. Its protein product is CASSFQTRGLETQYF.